Listed below are T cell receptor beta chains from one sample, sequenced in a study of vaccination and CD4 T cells after COVID-19. TCRdb ran MiXCR on the PCR reads and lists one entry per CDR3 protein. In the table there are roughly 15,000 distinct CDR3 sequences, about 77% of which are singletons. These receptors have no identified antigens. The specimen was CD4+ T cells from blood, cultured in vitro, collected after SARS-CoV-2 vaccination. Receptors were obtained from a human donor who received a COVID-19 vaccine. Each CDR3 is given with its conserved first and last residue. The D gene is left open where the match is weak. Clone size appears in some rows only: once, few, many, or a class for an expanded clone.

cdr3_aa: CASSPGTGGRLTDTQYF; cdr3_nt: TGTGCCAGCAGTCCCGGCACGGGGGGGCGCCTAACAGATACGCAGTATTTT; d_call: TRBD2; clone_size: NA; v_call: TRBV6-2/TRBV6-3; j_call: TRBJ2-3
cdr3_aa: CATEQGALTGELFF; cdr3_nt: TGTGCCACCGAACAGGGGGCACTCACCGGGGAGCTGTTTTTT; d_call: TRBD1; clone_size: NA; v_call: TRBV6-2/TRBV6-3; j_call: TRBJ2-2
cdr3_aa: CASSLGGRERAFF; cdr3_nt: TGTGCCAGCAGCTTAGGTGGCAGGGAGAGGGCTTTCTTT; d_call: NA; clone_size: NA; v_call: TRBV7-9; j_call: TRBJ1-1
cdr3_aa: CASSRTGFQSSYNSPLHF; cdr3_nt: TGTGCCAGCAGCAGGACAGGGTTCCAGAGCTCCTATAATTCACCCCTCCACTTT; d_call: TRBD1; clone_size: few; v_call: TRBV12-3/TRBV12-4; j_call: TRBJ1-6
cdr3_aa: CAINRDFTQYF; cdr3_nt: TGTGCCATAAACCGGGACTTTACGCAGTATTTT; d_call: NA; clone_size: NA; v_call: TRBV2; j_call: TRBJ2-3
cdr3_aa: CASSVARTHSYEQYF; cdr3_nt: TGTGCCAGCAGTGTGGCGAGGACCCACTCCTACGAGCAGTACTTC; d_call: NA; clone_size: NA; v_call: TRBV6-1; j_call: TRBJ2-7
cdr3_aa: CASSLSPDGYGYTF; cdr3_nt: TGTGCCAGCAGCTTATCCCCGGACGGATATGGCTACACCTTC; d_call: NA; clone_size: NA; v_call: TRBV7-3; j_call: TRBJ1-2
cdr3_aa: CASSRPRGNTEAFF; cdr3_nt: TGTGCCAGCAGCCGCCCGCGGGGGAACACTGAAGCTTTCTTT; d_call: NA; clone_size: few; v_call: TRBV5-5; j_call: TRBJ1-1
cdr3_aa: CASSATTGGGIETQYF; cdr3_nt: TGTGCCAGCAGTGCAACGACAGGGGGAGGGATTGAGACCCAGTACTTC; d_call: TRBD1; clone_size: once; v_call: TRBV6-1; j_call: TRBJ2-5
cdr3_aa: CASSTGATNSPLHF; cdr3_nt: TGTGCCAGTAGTACAGGGGCTACTAATTCACCCCTCCACTTT; d_call: NA; clone_size: NA; v_call: TRBV19; j_call: TRBJ1-6
cdr3_aa: CASSSGAKVAQYF; cdr3_nt: TGTGCCAGCAGTTCGGGAGCAAAAGTGGCCCAGTACTTC; d_call: NA; clone_size: NA; v_call: TRBV12-3/TRBV12-4; j_call: TRBJ2-5
cdr3_aa: CASTLTAYGYTF; cdr3_nt: TGTGCCAGCACCCTGACAGCTTATGGCTACACCTTC; d_call: NA; clone_size: NA; v_call: TRBV9; j_call: TRBJ1-2
cdr3_aa: CASRGQNSNQPQHF; cdr3_nt: TGTGCCAGCAGAGGACAGAATAGCAATCAGCCCCAGCATTTT; d_call: NA; clone_size: few; v_call: TRBV12-3/TRBV12-4; j_call: TRBJ1-5
cdr3_aa: CASSPHPAHSNQPQHF; cdr3_nt: TGTGCCAGCAGCCCTCATCCGGCACATAGCAATCAGCCCCAGCATTTT; d_call: NA; clone_size: NA; v_call: TRBV21-1; j_call: TRBJ1-5
cdr3_aa: CSASRVDTDTQYF; cdr3_nt: TGCAGTGCTAGTAGGGTGGACACAGATACGCAGTATTTT; d_call: NA; clone_size: NA; v_call: TRBV20-1; j_call: TRBJ2-3
cdr3_aa: CSARAGTGDSPLHF; cdr3_nt: TGCAGTGCTAGAGCCGGGACAGGGGATTCACCCCTCCACTTT; d_call: TRBD1; clone_size: NA; v_call: TRBV20-1; j_call: TRBJ1-6
cdr3_aa: CASSDQGERGVGYTF; cdr3_nt: TGTGCCAGCAGTGACCAGGGGGAGCGGGGGGTGGGCTACACCTTC; d_call: TRBD1; clone_size: once; v_call: TRBV25-1; j_call: TRBJ1-2
cdr3_aa: CATSAILRGANVLTF; cdr3_nt: TGTGCCACCAGTGCTATCTTGAGGGGGGCCAACGTCCTGACTTTC; d_call: NA; clone_size: NA; v_call: TRBV24-1; j_call: TRBJ2-6
cdr3_aa: CASSQGSNTEAFF; cdr3_nt: TGTGCCAGCAGCCAAGGTTCGAACACTGAAGCTTTCTTT; d_call: NA; clone_size: NA; v_call: TRBV4-2; j_call: TRBJ1-1
cdr3_aa: CSARDQGGNTEAFF; cdr3_nt: TGCAGTGCTAGAGATCAGGGGGGAAACACTGAAGCTTTCTTT; d_call: TRBD1; clone_size: few; v_call: TRBV20-1; j_call: TRBJ1-1
cdr3_aa: CASSGPRVNGYTF; cdr3_nt: TGTGCCAGCAGCGGCCCCAGGGTTAATGGCTACACCTTC; d_call: NA; clone_size: NA; v_call: TRBV7-2; j_call: TRBJ1-2
cdr3_aa: CASSSRTSGGYNEQFF; cdr3_nt: TGTGCCAGTAGTTCCAGGACTAGCGGGGGTTACAATGAGCAGTTCTTC; d_call: TRBD2; clone_size: NA; v_call: TRBV19; j_call: TRBJ2-1
cdr3_aa: CSARSPRATRDTQYF; cdr3_nt: TGCAGTGCTAGATCCCCGCGGGCCACTCGGGATACGCAGTATTTT; d_call: NA; clone_size: NA; v_call: TRBV20-1; j_call: TRBJ2-3
cdr3_aa: CAFTDIYYEQYF; cdr3_nt: TGTGCCTTTACGGACATTTACTACGAGCAGTACTTC; d_call: NA; clone_size: once; v_call: TRBV30; j_call: TRBJ2-7
cdr3_aa: CASKQPGFRNQPQHF; cdr3_nt: TGTGCCAGCAAACAACCAGGATTCCGCAATCAGCCCCAGCATTTT; d_call: NA; clone_size: NA; v_call: TRBV6-1; j_call: TRBJ1-5
cdr3_aa: CSASPSGGPSEQFF; cdr3_nt: TGCAGTGCTAGCCCTAGCGGGGGGCCGAGTGAGCAGTTCTTC; d_call: TRBD2; clone_size: once; v_call: TRBV20-1; j_call: TRBJ2-1